These T cell receptor beta chains were read from a single sample in a study of siplizumab effects on memory and regulatory T cells. Using immunoSEQ multiplex PCR, the repertoire was profiled, and TCRdb retains in-frame clones only, with some absent. In the table there are about 85,000 clones, more than 85% of which are singletons. The source material was CD8+ T cells sorted from blood. The receptors originated from a human donor in good health. Both conserved end residues are part of each CDR3. The order of the fields is clone size, J gene, V gene, D gene, CDR3 DNA, CDR3 protein. The D gene is left open where the match is weak. Not every row has a clone size; where given, it reads once, few, many or a size class.

clone size: NA; J gene: TRBJ1-5; V gene: TRBV28; D gene: NA; CDR3 DNA: TGTGCCAGCAGTTGGGTGGAGGGGGGGCAGCCCCAGCATTTT; CDR3 protein: CASSWVEGGQPQHF
clone size: NA; J gene: TRBJ2-1; V gene: TRBV27; D gene: NA; CDR3 DNA: TGTGCCAGCAGTCCTCGCGGCTACAATGAGCAGTTCTTC; CDR3 protein: CASSPRGYNEQFF
clone size: NA; J gene: TRBJ2-5; V gene: TRBV28; D gene: TRBD2; CDR3 DNA: TGTGCCAGCAGTCCCTGGGTAGCGGGGCAAGAGACCCAGTACTTC; CDR3 protein: CASSPWVAGQETQYF
clone size: NA; J gene: TRBJ2-5; V gene: TRBV4-1; D gene: TRBD2; CDR3 DNA: TGCGCCAGCAGCCAAGAGGGACCAGCGGGGGGAGAGACCCAGTACTTC; CDR3 protein: CASSQEGPAGGETQYF
clone size: NA; J gene: TRBJ1-5; V gene: TRBV27; D gene: NA; CDR3 DNA: TGTGCCAGCAGCAACGCACAGACGGATCAGCCCCAGCATTTT; CDR3 protein: CASSNAQTDQPQHF
clone size: once; J gene: TRBJ1-1; V gene: TRBV5-5; D gene: TRBD1; CDR3 DNA: TGTGCCAGCAGTCCCGGACAGGGTCTTGAAGCTTTCTTT; CDR3 protein: CASSPGQGLEAFF
clone size: NA; J gene: TRBJ2-7; V gene: TRBV14; D gene: NA; CDR3 DNA: TGTGCCAGCAGCCGGAACCGGGACCACTACGAGCAGTACTTC; CDR3 protein: CASSRNRDHYEQYF
clone size: NA; J gene: TRBJ2-2; V gene: TRBV7-3; D gene: TRBD2; CDR3 DNA: TGTGCCAGCAGCTTATATAGTGGGGGACTAGGGTACACCGGGGAGCTGTTTTTT; CDR3 protein: CASSLYSGGLGYTGELFF
clone size: NA; J gene: TRBJ1-5; V gene: TRBV25-1; D gene: TRBD1; CDR3 DNA: TGTGCCAGTTCTACAGGGGGCAATCAGCCCCAGCATTTT; CDR3 protein: CASSTGGNQPQHF
clone size: NA; J gene: TRBJ1-3; V gene: TRBV28; D gene: TRBD1; CDR3 DNA: TGTGCCAGCAGTTTAAACAGGGGGATTATTGGAAACACCATATATTTT; CDR3 protein: CASSLNRGIIGNTIYF
clone size: NA; J gene: TRBJ1-2; V gene: TRBV11-3; D gene: NA; CDR3 DNA: TGTGCCAGATGGTCCAATAACTATGGCTACACCTTC; CDR3 protein: CARWSNNYGYTF